Shown below are 21 T cell receptor beta chains from a single sample sequenced in a study of early T cells in non-severe SARS-CoV-2 infection. TCRdb re-derived calls from the 5' RACE reads in MiXCR, one entry per CDR3 protein. The sample includes about 97,000 distinct CDR3 sequences, approximately 9.9% of them seen just once. The sample was whole blood, taken at baseline. These receptors all come from an adult who was a healthcare worker with PCR-confirmed SARS-CoV-2 infection or an uninfected control (not recorded which).

In this sample, this clonotype turned up many times. The rearrangement links TRBV11-2 to TRBJ2-1; 10 bases map to TRBD2. V lost 2 bases and J lost 6; bases outside the gene matches: 4. Germline assignment: CDR1 SGHAT and CDR2 FQNNGV. This CDR3 has 15 residues. The CDR3 nucleotides read TGTGCCAGCAGCTTATCTAGCGGGAGTCGCAATGAGCAGTTCTTC. This translates into CASSLSSGSRNEQFF. Based on the CDR3 plus reference TRBV11-2 and TRBJ2-1, the full variable domain is EAGVAQSPRYKIIEKRQSVAFWCNPISGHATLYWYQQILGQGPKLLIQFQNNGVVDDSQLPKDRFSAERLKGVDSTLKIQPAKLEDSAVYLCASSLSSGSRNEQFFGPGTRLTVL.

This clonotype was detected only a few times. The rearrangement uses TRBV6-6 and TRBJ2-1, with 15 bases fitting TRBD2. V shed 5 bases and J 9 bases; nucleotides not matched to a gene: 8. Per germline, CDR1 MNHNY and CDR2 SVGAGI (reference sequence). This CDR3 is built from 16 residues. The CDR3: CASSDGLAGGPGEQFF. Here the CDR3 DNA reads TGTGCCAGCAGTGACGGACTAGCGGGGGGGCCGGGTGAGCAGTTCTTC.

This clonotype was counted many times. The J gene is TRBJ2-3, the V gene TRBV18; weak D call: TRBD1 (5 bases). The CDR3 totals 18 residues. Trimming left V 3 bases short and J 2 bases short, with 21 bases between. The germline CDR1 and CDR2 sequences are KGHSH and LQKENI. CDR3 bases: TGTGCCAGCTCACCGTTACCAATCATTGCAGGGAACACAGATACGCAGTATTTT. Translating gives CASSPLPIIAGNTDTQYF. The full variable domain, rest sourced from reference TRBV18 and TRBJ2-3, is NAGVMQNPRHLVRRRGQEARLRCSPMKGHSHVYWYRQLPEEGLKFMVYLQKENIIDESGMPKERFSAEFPKEGPSILRIQQVVRGDSAAYFCASSPLPIIAGNTDTQYFGPGTRLTVL.

This clonotype has at least ten counts. The chain couples TRBV10-2 to TRBJ1-1, with D possibly matching TRBD1 (6 bases). This CDR3 has 13 amino acids. The germline V gene has CDR1 WSHSY and CDR2 SAAADI. V lost 2 bases, J lost 10 bases, and 14 bases lay in between. In DNA, the CDR3 is TGCGCCAGCAGTGAGGGCAGGGGATCTGTAGCTTTCTTT. It encodes CASSEGRGSVAFF.

This rearrangement joins TRBV20-1 to TRBJ2-3, with TRBD1 identical over 10 bases. There are 15 residues in the CDR3. The V and J ends lost 4 bases and 5 bases, in that order; junction bases with no gene match: 9. Germline V CDR1 and CDR2: DFQATT, SNEGSKA (reference sequence). CDR3 nucleotides: TGCAGTGCTACCCGACAGGGGGCCTCAAAAGATACGCAGTATTTT. Residues: CSATRQGASKDTQYF.

The J gene is TRBJ2-2, the V gene TRBV19; 12 bases map to TRBD2. J lost 4 bases, V lost 4 bases, and 1 base had no gene match. This CDR3 has 15 residues. CDR1 and CDR2 (germline): LNHDA, SQIVND (reference sequence). The CDR3 coding sequence is TGTGCCAGTAGTACTAGCGGGAGGGGCACCGGGGAGCTGTTTTTT. It translates to CASSTSGRGTGELFF.

This clonotype was observed a few times. This rearrangement joins TRBV5-1 to TRBJ2-7; 9 nucleotides align to TRBD1. The V gene end was trimmed by 0 bases and the J gene end by 7 bases; junction bases not matched to a gene: 5. Germline CDR1 reads SGHRS; CDR2 reads YFSETQ. CDR3 length equals 14 residues. The CDR3 DNA reads as TGCGCCAGCAGCTTGGGACAGGGGGTAGATGAGCAGTACTTC. This encodes CASSLGQGVDEQYF.

CDR3 protein: CASSREEGLEQYF. In DNA form, the CDR3 reads TGTGCCAGCAGCCGAGAAGAGGGACTGGAGCAGTACTTC. The rearrangement links TRBV3-1 to TRBJ2-7; a possible D gene is TRBD2 (6 bases). Germline V lookup: CDR1 LGHDT, CDR2 YNNKEL (reference sequence). The germline V and J ends were trimmed by 4 bases and 7 bases, with 14 bases remaining between them. This CDR3 is built from 13 residues.

This clonotype was seen ten or more times. V gene TRBV7-3 combines with J gene TRBJ1-1, with 7 bases aligning to TRBD1. V lost 3 bases and J lost 0; bases outside the gene matches: 4. Germline loops: CDR1 SGHTA, CDR2 FQGTGA. There are 15 residues in the CDR3. CDR3 loop: CASSLNRGMNTEAFF. CDR3 sequence (DNA): TGTGCCAGCAGCTTGAACAGGGGAATGAACACTGAAGCTTTCTTT.

About this clonotype: This clone may be a read error of a much larger clone one base away. The rearrangement joins TRBV28 to TRBJ2-1; 8 bases fit TRBD2. This CDR3 region has 15 residues. Looked up from germline, CDR1 is MDHEN and CDR2 is SYDVKM. The CDR3: CASSSQVSGRREQLF. CDR3 bases: TGTGCCAGCAGTTCCCAAGTGAGCGGGAGACGAGAGCAGCTCTTC.

In its sample, this clonotype was seen many times. The chain joins TRBV10-1 to TRBJ2-1; 13 nucleotides match TRBD2. CDR1 and CDR2 from the germline V gene are WNHNN and SYGVQD (reference sequence). The length of the CDR3 is 17 residues. Unmatched junction bases numbered 6, after V lost 0 bases and J lost 7 bases. The CDR3 loop reads CASSESLWTSGSNEQFF. Written as DNA, the CDR3 is TGCGCCAGCAGTGAGTCGTTATGGACTAGCGGGAGTAATGAGCAGTTCTTC.

J is TRBJ2-5 and V is TRBV19; D is ambiguous. V was shortened by 0 bases and J by 2 bases, with 7 bases between the two germline ends. The germline gives CDR1 LNHDA, CDR2 SQIVND (reference sequence). This CDR3 is built from 14 residues. The DNA of the CDR3 is TGTGCCAGTAGTATAGAAGGCAGGCAAGAGACCCAGTACTTC. Protein product: CASSIEGRQETQYF.

The gene calls are TRBV7-6 and TRBJ2-1, with D uncertain. The CDR3 runs 15 residues. The V and J ends lost 5 bases and 0 bases respectively, with 11 bases between them. Germline CDR1 and CDR2: SGHVS and FNYEAQ. The DNA of the CDR3 is TGTGCCAGCAGCCCAACTACTGTCTCCTACAATGAGCAGTTCTTC. As protein: CASSPTTVSYNEQFF.

For this clonotype: At one of its ends the junction is not consistent with the germline gene, which may arise from a read error. J is TRBJ2-7 and V is TRBV7-9; D might be TRBD1 (6 bases). Germline V gene sequence: CDR1 SEHNR, CDR2 FQNEAQ (reference sequence). This CDR3 comprises 14 residues. The chain's CDR3 is CASSFSGRGYGQYF. In DNA form, the CDR3 reads TGTGCCAGCAGCTTCAGTGGCAGGGGATACGGGCAGTACTTC. The full variable domain, its missing parts supplied by reference TRBV7-9 and TRBJ2-7, is DTGVSQNPRHKITKRGQNVTFRCDPISEHNRLYWYRQTLGQGPEFLTYFQNEAQLEKSRLLSDRFSAERPKGSFSTLEIQRTEQGDSAMYLCASSFSGRGYGQYFGPGTRLTVT.

This clonotype was found a few times. The chain employs TRBV7-9 and TRBJ1-1, with 8 bases fitting TRBD1. Germline V gene sequence: CDR1 SEHNR, CDR2 FQNEAQ (reference sequence). The CDR3 contains 14 residues. Trimming removed 5 bases from V and 4 bases from J; junction bases left unmatched: 6. The CDR3 here is CASSPATGVTEAFF. The CDR3 DNA reads as TGTGCCAGCAGCCCTGCGACAGGGGTCACTGAAGCTTTCTTT.

The chain uses TRBV7-2 and TRBJ2-7, with D possibly being TRBD1 or TRBD2 (5 bases each). The CDR3 sequence is 15 residues long. Germline lookup yields CDR1 SGHTA and CDR2 FQGNSA. Between the trimmed V and J ends, which lost 7 bases and 5 bases, there was a span of 21 bases. The CDR3 DNA is TGTGCCAGCACCGCTCCCTGGGACCGGCCTCACGAGCAGTACTTC. It is translated as CASTAPWDRPHEQYF.

In its sample, this clonotype was seen a few times. The chain links TRBV9 to TRBJ2-2; possible D gene TRBD2, 6 bases. The V gene's germline CDR1 is SGDLS and CDR2 YYNGEE. The CDR3 runs 15 residues. Trimming stripped 1 base from V and 6 bases from J, with 13 bases between. The CDR3 spells CASSVFYSGAGELFF. The CDR3 DNA is TGTGCCAGCAGCGTATTCTATTCGGGGGCCGGGGAGCTGTTTTTT.

With respect to this clonotype: A junction boundary mismatches the germline segment, possibly from a read error. The V gene is TRBV4-3, the J gene TRBJ2-1; D ambiguous. CDR3 length: 13 residues. Germline CDR1 LGHNA, CDR2 YSLEER. CDR3 nucleotide sequence: TGCGCCAGCAGCCAAGATCGGAAAGGACCCTCGATCTTC. Translating it yields CASSQDRKGPSIF.

This clonotype was found a few times. J is TRBJ2-5 and V is TRBV2; D possibly corresponds to TRBD2 (7 bases). Trimming stripped 8 bases from V and 4 bases from J, with 11 bases between. CDR1 is SNHLY, CDR2 FYNNEI, per germline. CDR3 size: 12 residues. The CDR3 sequence is CASGGGGETQYF. DNA for the CDR3: TGTGCCAGCGGAGGGGGGGGAGAGACCCAGTACTTC.

The genes are TRBV7-3 and TRBJ2-2; 7 nucleotides align to TRBD2. Per germline, CDR1 SGHTA and CDR2 FQGTGA. The CDR3 runs 17 residues. The V gene end was trimmed by 3 bases and the J gene end by 4 bases; junction bases not matched to a gene: 11. CDR3 coding DNA: TGTGCCAGCAGCTTTTTGGGAGGGCCTACCAGCACCGGGGAGCTGTTTTTT. The encoded protein is CASSFLGGPTSTGELFF.

V gene TRBV5-1 combines with J gene TRBJ1-1; no clear D gene. Looked up from germline, CDR1 is SGHRS and CDR2 is YFSETQ. The V and J ends lost 0 bases and 2 bases respectively, with 8 bases between them. The CDR3 consists of 14 residues. The DNA of the CDR3 is TGCGCCAGCAGCTTGGACGGCATTAACACTGAAGCTTTCTTT. It codes for CASSLDGINTEAFF.